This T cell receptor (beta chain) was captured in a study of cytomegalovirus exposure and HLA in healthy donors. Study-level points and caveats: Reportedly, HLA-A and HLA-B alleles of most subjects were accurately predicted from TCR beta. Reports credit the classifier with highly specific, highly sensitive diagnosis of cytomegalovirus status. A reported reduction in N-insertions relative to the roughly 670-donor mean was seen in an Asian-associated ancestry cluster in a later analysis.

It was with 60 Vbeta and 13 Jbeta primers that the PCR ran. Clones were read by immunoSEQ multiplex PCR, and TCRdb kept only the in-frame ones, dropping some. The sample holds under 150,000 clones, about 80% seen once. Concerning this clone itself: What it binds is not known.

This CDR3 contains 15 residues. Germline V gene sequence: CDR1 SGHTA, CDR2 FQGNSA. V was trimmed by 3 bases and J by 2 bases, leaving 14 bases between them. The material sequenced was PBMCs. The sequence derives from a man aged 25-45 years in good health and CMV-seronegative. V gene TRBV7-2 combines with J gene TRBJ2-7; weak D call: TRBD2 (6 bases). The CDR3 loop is CASSLLRGTTYEQYF. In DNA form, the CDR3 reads TGTGCCAGCAGCTTGCTTCGGGGGACCACCTACGAGCAGTACTTC.